The text below deals with one T cell receptor beta chain. From germline, CDR1 is ENHRY and CDR2 SYGVKD. This CDR3 spans 15 amino acids. Trimming cost V 9 bases and J 1 base; bases outside gene matches: 10. In the authors' workflow: Reference gene primer amplification in the assay estimated nucleated cell counts. The data were produced by immunoSEQ multiplex PCR, yet TCRdb's version contains in-frame clones alone and is incomplete. Clone size and the V and J calls come from that table; the DNA yielded D and trimming. The sample includes around 260,000 clones, approximately 85% of them seen just once. This entry comes from a study of blood T cell repertoires in COVID-19. Whole-study context: The origin of the acute and convalescent COVID-19 samples was the United States, Italy and Spain. The cDNA or gDNA used as material had been derived from T cells, B-cell-depleted T cells, or PBMCs.

It was during active infection that Seattle patients were enrolled and then longitudinally followed. This TCR was recovered from a human donor with COVID-19, enrolled during active disease. The donor label of this sample is uncertain. The sequenced material came from peripheral blood. The chain joins TRBV10-3 to TRBJ2-7, with 9 bases fitting TRBD1. CDR3 in amino acids: CAIRGDRESSYEQYF. DNA for the CDR3: TGTGCCATTCGCGGGGACAGGGAAAGTTCCTACGAGCAGTACTTC.